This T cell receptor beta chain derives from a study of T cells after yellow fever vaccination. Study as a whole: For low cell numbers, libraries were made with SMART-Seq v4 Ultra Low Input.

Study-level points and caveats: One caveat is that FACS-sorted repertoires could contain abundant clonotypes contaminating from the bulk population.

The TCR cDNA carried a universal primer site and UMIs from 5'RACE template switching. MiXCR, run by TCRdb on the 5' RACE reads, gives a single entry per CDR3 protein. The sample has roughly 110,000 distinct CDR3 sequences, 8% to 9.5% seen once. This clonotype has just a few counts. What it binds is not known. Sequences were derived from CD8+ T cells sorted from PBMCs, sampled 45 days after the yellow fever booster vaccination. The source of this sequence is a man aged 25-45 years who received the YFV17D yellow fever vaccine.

This CDR3 reads CASGFEVQGARYTQYF. Here the CDR3 DNA reads TGTGCTAGTGGTTTTGAAGTGCAGGGGGCGCGTTATACGCAGTATTTT. The chain couples TRBV12-5 to TRBJ2-3; TRBD1 aligns across 8 bases. This CDR3 spans 16 amino acids. The germline CDR1 and CDR2 sequences are LGHNT and FRNRAP. Trimming removed 3 bases from V and 7 bases from J; junction bases left unmatched: 12.